The 23 T cell receptor beta chains listed next were all sequenced from one sample in a study of T-cell reconstitution after alpha-beta-depleted transplantation in children. Using unique molecular identifiers, the investigators prepared the TCRbeta library. TCRdb passed the PCR reads through MiXCR, listing each CDR3 protein once. This sample yields 250,000 or so distinct CDR3 sequences, of which about 24% are seen a single time; 4.8% belongs to the top ten. Sample: PBMCs, mostly from graft donor cells, taken 360 days after TCRalphabeta/CD19-depleted stem cell transplant. The receptors shown here come from a female patient aged 2-15 years who had a stem cell transplant for congenital amegakaryocytic thrombocytopenia, so the T cells may come from the graft donor.

In this sample, this clonotype turned up many times. V and J are TRBV5-1 and TRBJ2-3, with 7 bases aligning to TRBD2. Germline CDR1 SGHRS, CDR2 YFSETQ. CDR3 length: 17 amino acids. Unmatched junction bases numbered 13, after V lost 0 bases and J lost 6 bases. In nucleotides, the CDR3 is TGCGCCAGCAGCTTGGCCAGACGGGGGGAGAATTGGGATACGCAGTATTTT. Protein product: CASSLARRGENWDTQYF.

This clonotype was seen once. The rearrangement uses TRBV19 and TRBJ2-1; 8 bases fit TRBD1. Losses at the gene ends were 6 bases for V and 9 bases for J; bases not matched to a gene: 13. The germline V gene has CDR1 LNHDA and CDR2 SQIVND (reference sequence). The CDR3 is 15 residues long. The CDR3 protein is CASSLRWTGIREQFF. For the CDR3, the DNA is TGTGCCAGTAGCCTGCGTTGGACAGGGATCCGTGAGCAGTTCTTC. Complete variable domain (other parts from reference TRBV19 and TRBJ2-1): DGGITQSPKYLFRKEGQNVTLSCEQNLNHDAMYWYRQDPGQGLRLIYYSQIVNDFQKGDIAEGYSVSREKKESFPLTVTSAQKNPTAFYLCASSLRWTGIREQFFGPGTRLTVL.

On this clonotype: Likely a read error: the CDR3 ends without its conserved phenylalanine or tryptophan. The V gene is TRBV27, the J gene TRBJ1-2; perhaps TRBD1 as D (6 bases). CDR3 size: 14 residues. In germline, CDR1 is MNHEY, CDR2 SMNVEV (reference sequence). V lost 2 bases and J lost 4, with 11 bases in between. The CDR3 DNA sequence: TGTGCCAGCAGTTTAAATGGGGGCGGCTATGGCTACACCTGC. Its protein is CASSLNGGGYGYTC.

The chain links TRBV27 to TRBJ1-1; 9 positions match TRBD1. CDR1 MNHEY and CDR2 SMNVEV come from the germline V gene (reference sequence). The CDR3 contains 15 residues. V gave up 5 bases and J gave up 4 bases; unmatched junction bases: 8. CDR3 DNA sequence: TGTGCCAGCAGTCCGTCGGACAGGGGCATCACTGAAGCTTTCTTT. It encodes CASSPSDRGITEAFF.

V and J are TRBV21-1 and TRBJ2-4; TRBD1, as called in the table, went unchecked against the DNA. TRBV21-1 is shown as a pseudogene. This CDR3 comprises 16 residues. CDR3 sequence: CANPTGAAKVVNIQYF. In nucleotides, the CDR3 is TGTGCCAACCCTACCGGGGCAGCTAAGGTGGTGAACATTCAGTACTTC.

The chain employs TRBV7-8 and TRBJ2-3, with 8 bases fitting TRBD1. The CDR3 contains 12 residues. Unmatched junction bases numbered 9, after V lost 5 bases and J lost 14 bases. Germline loops: CDR1 SGHVS, CDR2 FQNEAQ. DNA for the CDR3: TGTGCCAGCAGCACCGAGACAGGGGCGGGGTATTTT. Translated, it gives CASSTETGAGYF.

This clonotype turned up a few times. The V gene is TRBV30, the J gene TRBJ2-2, with no clear D. CDR1 is GTSNPN and CDR2 is SVGIG in the germline V gene (reference sequence). The CDR3 totals 15 residues. Trimming shortened V by 0 bases and J by 2 bases, and 10 bases separated the two germline ends. CDR3 region: CAWSVDRINTGELFF. The CDR3 region has the DNA TGTGCCTGGAGTGTTGATCGGATCAACACCGGGGAGCTGTTTTTT.

This chain joins TRBV2 and TRBJ2-5, with 9 positions matching TRBD2. J gave up 2 bases and V 6 bases, and 7 bases lay outside the gene matches. Germline CDR1 and CDR2: SNHLY and FYNNEI. The length of the CDR3 is 15 residues. As DNA, the CDR3 is TGTGCCAGCAGGCGAGTAGCGGGGGCGCAAGAGACCCAGTACTTC. Residues: CASRRVAGAQETQYF.

This chain uses TRBV28 with TRBJ2-7; D may be TRBD1 (6 bases). The V gene's germline CDR1 is MDHEN and CDR2 SYDVKM. This CDR3 contains 15 residues. V was cut by 4 bases and J by 2 bases, with 15 bases left in between. The CDR3 region is CASSSPTGATYEQYF. The CDR3 DNA follows: TGTGCCAGCAGTTCACCGACAGGCGCAACCTACGAGCAGTACTTC.

The chain links TRBV5-1 to TRBJ1-6; possible D gene TRBD1, 5 bases. Germline CDR1 SGHRS, CDR2 YFSETQ. The CDR3 covers 16 residues. V was clipped by 4 bases and J by 9 bases, with 20 bases between them. CDR3 protein: CASSPPASGLGSPLHF. The CDR3 DNA sequence: TGCGCCAGCAGCCCTCCCGCCTCGGGGCTGGGTTCACCCCTCCACTTT.

The chain is built from TRBV5-4 and TRBJ2-1, with D possibly being TRBD1 (6 bases). The CDR3 totals 14 residues. Germline V CDR1 and CDR2: SGHNT, YYREEE (reference sequence). V lost 1 base and J 5 bases, leaving 10 bases between the germline ends. This CDR3 is CASSLSGANNEQFF. The CDR3 region has the DNA TGTGCCAGCAGCTTGTCAGGGGCAAACAATGAGCAGTTCTTC.

The V gene is TRBV20-1, the J gene TRBJ2-1; 7 nucleotides match TRBD2. Germline assignment: CDR1 DFQATT and CDR2 SNEGSKA (reference sequence). The ends lost 1 base at V and 2 bases at J; junction bases unmatched: 8. The CDR3 extends over 16 amino acids. In DNA form, the CDR3 reads TGCAGTGCTAGAGCCGTGGGGGGGGAACCCTACAATGAGCAGTTCTTC. Translating it yields CSARAVGGEPYNEQFF.

This clonotype showed up just a few times. The chain carries TRBV7-8 and TRBJ1-5; 8 bases fit TRBD1. The CDR3 spans 16 residues. Germline lookup yields CDR1 SGHVS and CDR2 FQNEAQ. V was pared by 1 base and J by 7 bases, with 9 bases of the junction left unmatched. CDR3: CASSLGLEQGEQPQHF. As DNA, the CDR3 is TGTGCCAGCAGCTTAGGGCTGGAACAGGGGGAGCAGCCCCAGCATTTT.

This clonotype was seen a few times. CDR3 sequence: CASDEDYNSPLHF. CDR3 in DNA: TGTGCCAGCGACGAGGATTATAATTCACCCCTCCACTTT. The V call is TRBV6-2 or TRBV6-3, the J call TRBJ1-6; D remains ambiguous. V was trimmed by 8 bases and J by 4 bases, leaving 9 bases between them. The CDR3 is made up of 13 amino acids. Germline CDR1 and CDR2: MNHEY and SVGEGT.

The chain recombines TRBV9 with TRBJ2-1, with a weak D call TRBD2 (6 bases). CDR1 is SGDLS, CDR2 YYNGEE, per germline. V lost 0 bases and J 6 bases, leaving 13 bases between the germline ends. The CDR3 is made up of 15 amino acids. The DNA for the CDR3 is TGTGCCAGCAGCGTAGATGGGGGAGGTCCCAATGAGCAGTTCTTC. This translates into CASSVDGGGPNEQFF. The whole variable domain, remainder taken from reference TRBV9 and TRBJ2-1, is DSGVTQTPKHLITATGQRVTLRCSPRSGDLSVYWYQQSLDQGLQFLIQYYNGEERAKGNILERFSAQQFPDLHSELNLSSLELGDSALYFCASSVDGGGPNEQFFGPGTRLTVL.

This clonotype was picked up many times. The V gene is TRBV25-1, the J gene TRBJ2-2; D uncertain. The V gene lost 6 bases and the J gene lost 7 bases, with 12 bases spanning the gap. The germline CDR1 and CDR2 sequences are MGHDK and SYGVNS. This CDR3 has 13 residues. CDR3 sequence (DNA): TGTGCCAGCAGCGGGTGGGGAATCGGGGAGCTGTTTTTT. This encodes CASSGWGIGELFF.

The chain couples TRBV9 to TRBJ2-1, with D possibly TRBD2 on 6 matching bases. The V gene's germline CDR1 is SGDLS and CDR2 YYNGEE. Trimming removed 7 bases at V and 3 bases at J, with 17 bases between. The CDR3 runs to 15 residues. In DNA form, the CDR3 reads TGTGCCAGCTCCTCTCGGGGGAGGTTCTACAATGAGCAGTTCTTC. Its translation is CASSSRGRFYNEQFF.

The gene calls are TRBV11-2 and TRBJ2-7; D not resolved. Trimming removed 1 base at V and 3 bases at J, with 7 bases between. Germline V gives CDR1 SGHAT, CDR2 FQNNGV. The CDR3 loop spans 13 amino acids. This chain's CDR3 is CASSLVQYYEQYF. CDR3 sequence (DNA): TGTGCCAGCAGCTTAGTACAGTACTACGAGCAGTACTTC.

This clonotype has only a few counts. The chain couples TRBV28 to TRBJ1-2, with D perhaps matching TRBD1 (5 bases). Trimming took off 6 bases at V and 8 bases at J, with 22 bases between the two ends. CDR1 MDHEN and CDR2 SYDVKM come from the germline V gene. This CDR3 is built from 15 residues. CDR3 sequence reads: CASRIPVGEREGYTF. The CDR3, as DNA: TGTGCCAGCAGAATTCCGGTGGGGGAGCGAGAGGGCTACACCTTC.

The CDR3 reads CSVDPGGTEAFF. CDR3 coding DNA: TGCAGCGTTGACCCGGGTGGCACTGAAGCTTTCTTT. The genes are TRBV29-1 and TRBJ1-1; D gene ambiguous. Trimming stripped 3 bases from V and 4 bases from J, with 9 bases between. Germline-derived CDR1 and CDR2 are SQVTM and ANQGSEA. The CDR3 loop spans 12 amino acids.

The chain links TRBV25-1 to TRBJ1-1; tentative D call: TRBD1 (5 bases). This CDR3 contains 14 residues. V was shortened by 1 base and J by 5 bases, with 11 bases between the two germline ends. Germline V lookup: CDR1 MGHDK, CDR2 SYGVNS. The CDR3 DNA reads as TGTGCCAGCAGTGAATCCCTGGGGGGGACTGAAGCTTTCTTT. As protein: CASSESLGGTEAFF.

This clonotype occurred a few times. V is TRBV20-1 and J is TRBJ2-1; TRBD2 matches 7 bases. The CDR3 is 14 amino acids. CDR1 DFQATT and CDR2 SNEGSKA come from the germline V gene (reference sequence). After removal of 6 bases from V and 3 bases from J, the junction contained 8 bases not matched to a gene. The CDR3 DNA reads as TGCAGTGCAAGCGGGACTGTAGACTACAATGAGCAGTTCTTC. Protein product: CSASGTVDYNEQFF.

The J gene is TRBJ2-1, the V gene TRBV7-8, with D unclear. CDR3 length equals 14 residues. Trimming took off 1 base at V and 6 bases at J, with 10 bases between the two ends. Germline V gives CDR1 SGHVS, CDR2 FQNEAQ. The CDR3 loop is CASSLDLGSNEQFF. The DNA of the CDR3 is TGTGCCAGCAGCTTAGACTTGGGCAGCAATGAGCAGTTCTTC. The complete variable domain, with remaining parts taken from reference TRBV7-8 and TRBJ2-1, reads GAGVSQSPRYKVAKRGQDVALRCDPISGHVSLFWYQQALGQGPEFLTYFQNEAQLDKSGLPSDRFFAERPEGSVSTLKIQRTQQEDSAVYLCASSLDLGSNEQFFGPGTRLTVL.